This TCR beta chain was found in a study of blood T cells in healthy people across ages. From germline, CDR1 is MNHEY and CDR2 SMNVEV (reference sequence). The length of the CDR3 is 12 residues. V lost 0 bases to trimming and J lost 14 bases, with 12 bases between them. The use of a sample-barcoded 5' primer and a J-beta primer mix characterized a second PCR of about 7 to 12 cycles. Per sample, CDR3-containing paired-end reads numbered at least 3 million. TCRdb recomputed calls from the 5' RACE reads with MiXCR, one row per CDR3 protein. This sample yields about 1.7 million distinct CDR3 sequences, of which roughly 27% are seen a single time; more than 6% belongs to the top ten. This clonotype was counted a few times. Its antigen is not known. Findings of the study overall: PBMCs left unsorted prevented a conclusive naive versus antigen-experienced comparison. As age increased, TCR beta diversity per million T cells fell in a roughly linear fashion. Higher diversity, along with more naive CD4+ cells, distinguished long-lived donors from aged donors.

What was sequenced was blood. The sequence came from a woman aged 30 to 39 in good health. The gene calls are TRBV27 and TRBJ2-3; D call uncertain. The CDR3 is CASSLSGHARYF. CDR3 coding DNA: TGTGCCAGCAGTTTATCAGGGCACGCGAGGTATTTT.